Reported below is one TCR beta chain. Germline V CDR1 and CDR2: LGHNA, YSLEER. The CDR3 is 15 residues long. Trimming took 0 bases from V and 8 from J, leaving 16 bases between them. This sample is drawn from a study of blood T cell repertoires in COVID-19. For the study at large: There were acute and convalescent COVID-19 samples, and they came from the United States, Italy and Spain.

Original processing methods: How many nucleated cells were present was estimated from reference gene primer amplification. The method was immunoSEQ multiplex PCR; TCRdb's version includes in-frame clones alone and lacks a portion of them. Clonal size and the V and J genes are those of that table, whereas D and trimming came from the DNA. This table has about 160,000 clones, 85% to 95% appearing once. The chain joins TRBV4-3 to TRBJ1-1; a weak D match, TRBD1 (6 bases). The sequence was obtained from a woman aged 50 to 60 with acute or convalescent COVID-19. The sample consisted of peripheral blood. The CDR3 protein is CASSQELDGDKEAFF. CDR3 bases: TGCGCCAGCAGCCAAGAGCTTGACGGGGACAAAGAAGCTTTCTTT.